Listed below are T cell receptor beta chains from one sample, sequenced in a study of blood T cell repertoires in COVID-19. The assay was immunoSEQ multiplex PCR, and TCRdb's table has in-frame clones only and misses some. The sample consists of 250,000 to 350,000 clones, about 86% of them appearing once. Sequencing used peripheral blood. These receptors were taken from a person aged 65-85 years with COVID-19, enrolled during active disease. CDR3s leave out the opening cysteine and the closing phenylalanine or tryptophan. Each record gives: D gene, V gene, CDR3 length, CDR3 protein. D genes are given only for firm matches.

d_gene: TRBD2; v_gene: TRBV28; len: 15; CDR3aa: ASSYLSTAGGPYEQY
d_gene: -; v_gene: TRBV12-3/TRBV12-4; len: 11; CDR3aa: ASSSGPHSPLH
d_gene: -; v_gene: TRBV7-2; len: 13; CDR3aa: ASSLIAGEDEKLF
d_gene: TRBD2; v_gene: TRBV6-5; len: 13; CDR3aa: ASPPGGTNTGELF
d_gene: TRBD2; v_gene: TRBV29-1; len: 12; CDR3aa: RGAPGPPGGEQF
d_gene: -; v_gene: TRBV27; len: 14; CDR3aa: ASSLSAQVPNTEAF
d_gene: -; v_gene: TRBV5-4; len: 14; CDR3aa: ASSIWESSYNSPLH
d_gene: -; v_gene: TRBV7-9; len: 9; CDR3aa: ASSSGQGRT
d_gene: -; v_gene: TRBV11-3; len: 13; CDR3aa: ASSLGTGLMDEQF
d_gene: TRBD1; v_gene: TRBV5-1; len: 12; CDR3aa: ASSLGQGLHEQY
d_gene: -; v_gene: TRBV19; len: 13; CDR3aa: ASSSADGPGETQY
d_gene: -; v_gene: TRBV6-1; len: 9; CDR3aa: ASSDMYEQF
d_gene: -; v_gene: TRBV3-1/TRBV3-2; len: 13; CDR3aa: ASSQISQGGSPLH
d_gene: -; v_gene: TRBV3-1/TRBV3-2; len: 13; CDR3aa: ASSQGLGSGVEQY
d_gene: -; v_gene: TRBV6-2/TRBV6-3; len: 12; CDR3aa: ASSALGVNSPLH
d_gene: TRBD1; v_gene: TRBV29-1; len: 11; CDR3aa: SANRQGTGELF
d_gene: -; v_gene: TRBV7-9; len: 12; CDR3aa: ASSLGQAGYEQY
d_gene: -; v_gene: TRBV29-1; len: 13; CDR3aa: SVEGTGGSGTEAF
d_gene: TRBD1; v_gene: TRBV6-5; len: 11; CDR3aa: ASGRTGPYEQY